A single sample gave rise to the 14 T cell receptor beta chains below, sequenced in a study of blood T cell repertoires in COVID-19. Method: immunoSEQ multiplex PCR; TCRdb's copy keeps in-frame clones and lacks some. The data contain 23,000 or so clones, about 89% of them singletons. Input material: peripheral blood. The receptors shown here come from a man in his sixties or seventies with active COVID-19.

The CDR3 DNA reads TGTGCCAGCAGTTTCAACCGGGGAGCCACCTACGAGCAGTACTTC. Its protein is CASSFNRGATYEQYF. This chain uses TRBV28 with TRBJ2-7; a weak D match, TRBD2 (5 bases). Germline CDR1 reads MDHEN; CDR2 reads SYDVKM. Trimming took off 3 bases at V and 2 bases at J, with 14 bases between the two ends. CDR3 length: 15 residues.

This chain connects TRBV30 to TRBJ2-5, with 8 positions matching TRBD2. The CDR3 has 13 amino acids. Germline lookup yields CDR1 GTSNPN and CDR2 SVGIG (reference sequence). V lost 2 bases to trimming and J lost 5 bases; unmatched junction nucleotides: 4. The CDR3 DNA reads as TGTGCCTGGAGTTCCGGGGGGGCGGAGACCCAGTACTTC. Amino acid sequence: CAWSSGGAETQYF.

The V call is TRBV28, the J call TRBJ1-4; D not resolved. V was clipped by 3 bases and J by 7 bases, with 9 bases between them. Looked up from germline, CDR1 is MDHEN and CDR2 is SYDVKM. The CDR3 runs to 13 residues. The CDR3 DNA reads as TGTGCCAGCAGTTTGGTAGGAGTTGAAAAACTGTTTTTT. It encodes CASSLVGVEKLFF.

CDR3 nucleotides: TGTGCCAGCAGTTTTGCGGGGTACGAGCAGTACTTC. Its translation: CASSFAGYEQYF. This chain links TRBV12-3 or TRBV12-4 with TRBJ2-7; possible D gene TRBD2, 6 bases. V was pared by 3 bases and J by 4 bases, with 7 bases between. The CDR3 has 12 residues.

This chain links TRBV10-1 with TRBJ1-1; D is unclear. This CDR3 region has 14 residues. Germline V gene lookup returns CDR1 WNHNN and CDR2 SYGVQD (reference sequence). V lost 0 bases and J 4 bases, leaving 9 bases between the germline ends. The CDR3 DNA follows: TGCGCCAGCAGTGAGTCGGGCCTGACCACTGAAGCTTTCTTT. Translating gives CASSESGLTTEAFF.

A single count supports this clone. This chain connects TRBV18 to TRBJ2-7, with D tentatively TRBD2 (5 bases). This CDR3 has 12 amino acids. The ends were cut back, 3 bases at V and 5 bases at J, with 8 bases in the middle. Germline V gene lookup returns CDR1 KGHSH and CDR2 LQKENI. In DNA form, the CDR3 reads TGTGCCAGCTCACCTGAGGAGGACGAGCAGTACTTC. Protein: CASSPEEDEQYF.

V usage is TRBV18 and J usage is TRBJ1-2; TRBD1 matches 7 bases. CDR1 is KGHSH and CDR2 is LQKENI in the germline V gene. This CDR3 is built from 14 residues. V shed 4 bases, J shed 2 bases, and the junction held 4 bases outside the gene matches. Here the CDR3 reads CASSQVQGNYGYTF. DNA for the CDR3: TGTGCCAGCTCACAAGTACAGGGGAACTATGGCTACACCTTC.

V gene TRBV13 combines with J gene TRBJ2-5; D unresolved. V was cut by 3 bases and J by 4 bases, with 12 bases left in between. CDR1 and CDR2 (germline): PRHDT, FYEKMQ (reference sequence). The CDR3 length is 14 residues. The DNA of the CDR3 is TGTGCCAGCAGCTTTCGTGTTGAGTTAGAGACCCAGTACTTC. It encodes CASSFRVELETQYF.

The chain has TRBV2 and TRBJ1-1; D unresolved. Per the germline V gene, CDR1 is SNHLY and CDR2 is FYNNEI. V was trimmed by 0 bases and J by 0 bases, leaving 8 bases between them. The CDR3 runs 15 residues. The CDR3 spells CASSEAERMNTEAFF. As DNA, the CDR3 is TGTGCCAGCAGTGAAGCGGAGCGAATGAACACTGAAGCTTTCTTT.

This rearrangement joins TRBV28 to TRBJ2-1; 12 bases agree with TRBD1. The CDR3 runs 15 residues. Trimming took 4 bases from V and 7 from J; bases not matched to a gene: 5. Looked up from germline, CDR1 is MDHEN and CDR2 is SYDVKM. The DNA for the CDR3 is TGTGCCAGCAGTTCTCCGGGACAGGGGGCGAATGAGCAGTTCTTC. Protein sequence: CASSSPGQGANEQFF.

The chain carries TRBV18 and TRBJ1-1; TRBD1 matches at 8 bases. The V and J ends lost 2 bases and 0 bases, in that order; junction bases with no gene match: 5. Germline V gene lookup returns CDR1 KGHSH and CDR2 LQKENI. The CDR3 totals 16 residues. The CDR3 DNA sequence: TGTGCCAGCTCACCAAGGACAGGGTTCATGAACACTGAAGCTTTCTTT. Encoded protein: CASSPRTGFMNTEAFF.

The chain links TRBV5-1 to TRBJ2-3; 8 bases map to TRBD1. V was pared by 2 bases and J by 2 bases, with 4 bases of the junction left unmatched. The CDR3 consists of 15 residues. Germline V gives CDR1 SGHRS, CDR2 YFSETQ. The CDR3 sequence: CASSLGDRPTDTQYF. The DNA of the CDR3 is TGCGCCAGCAGCTTAGGGGACAGGCCCACAGATACGCAGTATTTT. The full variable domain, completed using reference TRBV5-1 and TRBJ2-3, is KAGVTQTPRYLIKTRGQQVTLSCSPISGHRSVSWYQQTPGQGLQFLFEYFSETQRNKGNFPGRFSGRQFSNSRSEMNVSTLELGDSALYLCASSLGDRPTDTQYFGPGTRLTVL.

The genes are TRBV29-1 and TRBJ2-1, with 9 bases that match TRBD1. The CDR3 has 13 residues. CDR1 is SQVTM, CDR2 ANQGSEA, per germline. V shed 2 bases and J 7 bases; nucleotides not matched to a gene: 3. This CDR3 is CSVETGGYNEQFF. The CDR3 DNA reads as TGCAGCGTTGAAACAGGGGGCTATAATGAGCAGTTCTTC.

In nucleotides, the CDR3 is TGTGCCAGTAGCCCAGTAGGGACAGGGGAACGGCAGTACTTC. Amino acid sequence: CASSPVGTGERQYF. The chain combines TRBV19 with TRBJ2-7, with 10 positions matching TRBD1. The ends lost 6 bases at V and 9 bases at J; junction bases unmatched: 11. There are 14 residues in the CDR3. Per germline, CDR1 LNHDA and CDR2 SQIVND (reference sequence). The variable domain in full, with the rest retrieved from reference TRBV19 and TRBJ2-7, is DGGITQSPKYLFRKEGQNVTLSCEQNLNHDAMYWYRQDPGQGLRLIYYSQIVNDFQKGDIAEGYSVSREKKESFPLTVTSAQKNPTAFYLCASSPVGTGERQYFGPGTRLTVT.